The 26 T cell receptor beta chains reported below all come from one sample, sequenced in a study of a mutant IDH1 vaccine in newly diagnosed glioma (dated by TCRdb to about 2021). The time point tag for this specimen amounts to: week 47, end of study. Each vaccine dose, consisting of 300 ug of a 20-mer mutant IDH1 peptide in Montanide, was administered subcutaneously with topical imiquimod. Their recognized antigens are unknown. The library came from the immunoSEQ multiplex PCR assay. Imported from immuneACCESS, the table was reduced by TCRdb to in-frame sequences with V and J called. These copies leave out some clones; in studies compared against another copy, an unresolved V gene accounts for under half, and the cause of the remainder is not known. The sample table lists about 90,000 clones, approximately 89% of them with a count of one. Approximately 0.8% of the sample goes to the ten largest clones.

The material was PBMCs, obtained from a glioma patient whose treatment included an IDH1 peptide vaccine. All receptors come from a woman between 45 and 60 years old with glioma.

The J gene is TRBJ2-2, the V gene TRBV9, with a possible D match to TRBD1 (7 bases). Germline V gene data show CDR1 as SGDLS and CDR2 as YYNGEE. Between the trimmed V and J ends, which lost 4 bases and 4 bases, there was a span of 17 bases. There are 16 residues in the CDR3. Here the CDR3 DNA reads TGTGCCAGCAGCCCACTCCGACAGGGAGGCACCGGGGAGCTGTTTTTT. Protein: CASSPLRQGGTGELFF.

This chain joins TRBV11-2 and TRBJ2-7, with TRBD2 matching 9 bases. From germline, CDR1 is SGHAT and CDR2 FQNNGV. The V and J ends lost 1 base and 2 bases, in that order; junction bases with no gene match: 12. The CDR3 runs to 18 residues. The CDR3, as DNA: TGTGCCAGCAGCTTAGCAGGGGTTAGCGGGAGAATGGCCTACGAGCAGTACTTC. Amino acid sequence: CASSLAGVSGRMAYEQYF.

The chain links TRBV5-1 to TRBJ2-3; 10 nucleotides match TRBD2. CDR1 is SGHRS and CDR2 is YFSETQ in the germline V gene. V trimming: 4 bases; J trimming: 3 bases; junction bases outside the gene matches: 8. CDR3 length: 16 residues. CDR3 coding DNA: TGCGCCAGCAGCCAGACTAGCGGGTTGGCAACAGATACGCAGTATTTT. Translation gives CASSQTSGLATDTQYF.

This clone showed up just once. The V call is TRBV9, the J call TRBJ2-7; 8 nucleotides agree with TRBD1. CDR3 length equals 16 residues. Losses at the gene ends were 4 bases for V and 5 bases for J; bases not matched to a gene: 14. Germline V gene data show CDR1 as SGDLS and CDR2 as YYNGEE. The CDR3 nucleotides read TGTGCCAGCAGCCTCGCACCCGGACAGGGCATCAACGAGCAGTACTTC. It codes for CASSLAPGQGINEQYF.

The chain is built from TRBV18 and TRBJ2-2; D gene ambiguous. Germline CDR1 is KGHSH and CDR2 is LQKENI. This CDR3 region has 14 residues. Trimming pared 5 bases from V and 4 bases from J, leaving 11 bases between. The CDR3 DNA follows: TGTGCCAGCTCATCCCAGGAGTTCACCGGGGAGCTGTTTTTT. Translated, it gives CASSSQEFTGELFF.

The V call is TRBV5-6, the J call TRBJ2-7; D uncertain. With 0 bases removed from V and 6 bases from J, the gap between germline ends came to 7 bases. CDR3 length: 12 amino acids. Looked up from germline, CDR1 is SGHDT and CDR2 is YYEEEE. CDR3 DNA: TGTGCCAGCAGCTTGGAGGCAGGCGAGCAGTACTTC. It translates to CASSLEAGEQYF.

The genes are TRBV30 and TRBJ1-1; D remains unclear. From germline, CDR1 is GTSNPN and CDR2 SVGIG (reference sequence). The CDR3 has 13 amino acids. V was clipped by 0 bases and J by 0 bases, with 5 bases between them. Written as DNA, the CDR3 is TGTGCCTGGAGTGTTGATTTGAACACTGAAGCTTTCTTT. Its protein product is CAWSVDLNTEAFF.

CDR3 loop: CAISEAGVTDTQYF. The CDR3 DNA is TGTGCCATCAGTGAGGCAGGGGTGACAGATACGCAGTATTTT. The V and J genes are TRBV10-3 and TRBJ2-3, with D perhaps TRBD1 (6 bases). The V gene's germline CDR1 is ENHRY and CDR2 SYGVKD. Trimming took 2 bases from V and 3 from J, leaving 9 bases between them. The CDR3 contains 14 residues.

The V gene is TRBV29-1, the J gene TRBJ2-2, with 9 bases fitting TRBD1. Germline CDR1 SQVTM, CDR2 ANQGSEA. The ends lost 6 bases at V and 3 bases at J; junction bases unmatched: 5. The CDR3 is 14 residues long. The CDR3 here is CSVVQGAHTGELFF. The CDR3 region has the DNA TGCAGCGTGGTACAGGGGGCTCACACCGGGGAGCTGTTTTTT.

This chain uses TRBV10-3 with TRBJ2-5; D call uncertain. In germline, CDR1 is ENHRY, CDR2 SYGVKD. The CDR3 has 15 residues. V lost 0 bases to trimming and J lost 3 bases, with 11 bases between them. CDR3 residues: CAISESRAEKETQYF. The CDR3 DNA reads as TGTGCCATCAGTGAGTCCCGGGCCGAAAAAGAGACCCAGTACTTC.

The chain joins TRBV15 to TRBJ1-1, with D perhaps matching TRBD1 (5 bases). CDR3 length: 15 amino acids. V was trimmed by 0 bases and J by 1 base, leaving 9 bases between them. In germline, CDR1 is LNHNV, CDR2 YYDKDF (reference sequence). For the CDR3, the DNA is TGTGCCACCAGCAGAGATGGGGGAGGGAACACTGAAGCTTTCTTT. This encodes CATSRDGGGNTEAFF.

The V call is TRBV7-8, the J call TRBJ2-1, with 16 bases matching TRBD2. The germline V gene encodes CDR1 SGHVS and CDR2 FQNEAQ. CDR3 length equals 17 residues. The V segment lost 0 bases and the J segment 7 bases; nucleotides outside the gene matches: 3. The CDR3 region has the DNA TGTGCCAGCAGCTTAGCGGGGACTAGCGGGAGGGATAATGAGCAGTTCTTC. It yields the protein CASSLAGTSGRDNEQFF.

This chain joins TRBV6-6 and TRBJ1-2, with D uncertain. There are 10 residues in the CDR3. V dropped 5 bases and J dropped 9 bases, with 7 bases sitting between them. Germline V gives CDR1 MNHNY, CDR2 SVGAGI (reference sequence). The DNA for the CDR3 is TGTGCCAGCAGTGGGGAGAGCTACACCTTC. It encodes CASSGESYTF.

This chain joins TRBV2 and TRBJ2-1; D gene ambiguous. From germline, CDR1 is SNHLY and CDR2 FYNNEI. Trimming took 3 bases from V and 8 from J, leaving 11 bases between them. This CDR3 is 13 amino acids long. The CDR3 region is CASSDVGLHEQFF. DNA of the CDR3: TGTGCCAGCAGTGATGTGGGGTTACATGAGCAGTTCTTC.

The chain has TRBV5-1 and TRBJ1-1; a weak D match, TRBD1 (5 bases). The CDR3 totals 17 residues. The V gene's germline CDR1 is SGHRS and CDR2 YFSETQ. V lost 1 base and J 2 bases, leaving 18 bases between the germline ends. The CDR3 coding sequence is TGCGCCAGCAGCTTGCTTGGGCAGGTTGGGGGAAACACTGAAGCTTTCTTT. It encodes CASSLLGQVGGNTEAFF.

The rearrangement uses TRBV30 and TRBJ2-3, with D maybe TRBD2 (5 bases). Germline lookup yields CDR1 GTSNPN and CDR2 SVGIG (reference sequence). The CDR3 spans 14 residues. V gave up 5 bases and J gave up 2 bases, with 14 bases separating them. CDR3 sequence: CAWGASGPTDTQYF. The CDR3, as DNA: TGTGCCTGGGGAGCGAGCGGACCCACAGATACGCAGTATTTT.

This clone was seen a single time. CDR3: CASSFRDRGPRSSYNEQFF. CDR3 bases: TGTGCCAGCAGCTTCCGGGACAGGGGACCTAGGAGCTCCTACAATGAGCAGTTCTTC. This rearrangement joins TRBV7-9 to TRBJ2-1; TRBD1 agrees at 10 bases. V shed 3 bases, J shed 0 bases, and the junction held 11 bases outside the gene matches. Germline CDR1 reads SEHNR; CDR2 reads FQNEAQ (reference sequence). This CDR3 is built from 19 residues.

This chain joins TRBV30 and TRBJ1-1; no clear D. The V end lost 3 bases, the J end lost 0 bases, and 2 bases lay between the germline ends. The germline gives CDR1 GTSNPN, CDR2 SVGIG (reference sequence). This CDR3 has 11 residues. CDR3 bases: TGTGCCTGGAGGATGAACACTGAAGCTTTCTTT. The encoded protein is CAWRMNTEAFF.

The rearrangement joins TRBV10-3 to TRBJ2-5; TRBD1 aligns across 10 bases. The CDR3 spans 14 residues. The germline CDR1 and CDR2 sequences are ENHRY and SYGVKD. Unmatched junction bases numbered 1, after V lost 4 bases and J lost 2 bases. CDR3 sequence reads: CAISGQGAQETQYF. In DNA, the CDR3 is TGTGCCATCAGTGGACAGGGGGCACAAGAGACCCAGTACTTC.

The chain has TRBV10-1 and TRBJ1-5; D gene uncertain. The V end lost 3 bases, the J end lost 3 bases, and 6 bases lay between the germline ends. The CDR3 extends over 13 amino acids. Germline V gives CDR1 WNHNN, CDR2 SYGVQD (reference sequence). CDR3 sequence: CASSEDFNQPQHF. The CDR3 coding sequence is TGCGCCAGCAGTGAAGATTTCAATCAGCCCCAGCATTTT.

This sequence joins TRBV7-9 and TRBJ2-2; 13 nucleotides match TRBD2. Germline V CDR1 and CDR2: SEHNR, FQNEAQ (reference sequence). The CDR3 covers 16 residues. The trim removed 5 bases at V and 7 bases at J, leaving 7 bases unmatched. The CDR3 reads CASSPGTSGNHGELFF. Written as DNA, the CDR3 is TGTGCCAGCAGCCCCGGGACTAGCGGGAATCACGGGGAGCTGTTTTTT.

CDR3 sequence (DNA): TGTGCCACCTCGTCCCGCTCCTACGAGCAGTACTTC. Translated, it gives CATSSRSYEQYF. J is TRBJ2-7 and V is TRBV6-5; D not certain. V lost 10 bases to trimming and J lost 0 bases, with 10 bases between them. The CDR3 runs to 12 residues. CDR1 is MNHEY and CDR2 is SVGAGI in the germline V gene.

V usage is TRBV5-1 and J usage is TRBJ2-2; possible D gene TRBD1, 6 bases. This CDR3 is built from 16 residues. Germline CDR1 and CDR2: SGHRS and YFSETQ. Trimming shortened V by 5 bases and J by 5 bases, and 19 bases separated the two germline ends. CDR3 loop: CASRPPDSPLTGELFF. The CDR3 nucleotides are TGCGCCAGCAGACCACCGGACAGTCCCCTGACCGGGGAGCTGTTTTTT.

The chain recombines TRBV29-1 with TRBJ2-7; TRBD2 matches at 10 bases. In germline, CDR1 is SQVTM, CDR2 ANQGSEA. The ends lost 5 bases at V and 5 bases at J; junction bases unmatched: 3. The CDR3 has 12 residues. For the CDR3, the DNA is TGCAGCGTTAGCCTAGCGGGAGACGAGCAGTACTTC. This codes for CSVSLAGDEQYF.

CDR3 bases: TGTGCCAGCAGCCGCCGGGACATCTCCTACGAGCAGTACTTC. Translation: CASSRRDISYEQYF. This chain uses TRBV11-1 with TRBJ2-7; tentatively, D is TRBD1 (6 bases). Germline CDR1 reads SGHAT; CDR2 reads FQDESV (reference sequence). The CDR3 covers 14 residues. Trimming stripped 5 bases from V and 0 bases from J, with 11 bases between.

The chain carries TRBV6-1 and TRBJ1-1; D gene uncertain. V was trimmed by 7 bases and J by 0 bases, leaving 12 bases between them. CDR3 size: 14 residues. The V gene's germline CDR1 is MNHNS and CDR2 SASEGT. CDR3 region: CASTLDLLNTEAFF. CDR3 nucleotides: TGTGCCAGCACCCTCGATCTATTGAACACTGAAGCTTTCTTT.